The following is a TCR beta chain sequence with its context. The data are from a study of cytomegalovirus exposure and HLA in healthy donors. Germline assignment: CDR1 SEHNR and CDR2 FQNEAQ (reference sequence). The junction had 5 bases not matched to a gene; V was cut back by 4 bases and J by 4 bases. This CDR3 region has 14 residues. 13 Jbeta primers and 60 Vbeta primers were used for the PCR. Produced via immunoSEQ multiplex PCR; TCRdb's table is partial and in-frame only. The top ten hold about 9% of the sample, which has approximately 110,000 clones, 70% seen once. This clonotype was sampled from a man between 25 and 39 years old in good health and CMV-seropositive. The chain employs TRBV7-9 and TRBJ1-2, with 8 bases matching TRBD1. The sequenced sample was PBMCs. CDR3 sequence (DNA): TGTGCCAGCAGCTCCGCAGGGGGCGGCTATGGCTACACCTTC. This translates into CASSSAGGGYGYTF.